This T cell receptor beta chain was retrieved from a study of T cell repertoires in cytomegalovirus infection. Study as a whole: Both CMV infection and a matching HLA type were indicated by public TCR beta signatures.

This clonotype came up a few times. No antigen is known for it. The J segment lost 1 base and the V segment lost 1 base, leaving 18 bases of the junction unmatched. CDR3 length: 20 amino acids. Per germline, CDR1 DFQATT and CDR2 SNEGSKA (reference sequence). Each CDR3 protein is one row after TCRdb ran MiXCR on the reads. This sample has roughly 250,000 distinct CDR3 sequences, with roughly 23% found just once. Study-level findings and limits: Carriers of CMV plus the relevant HLA were identified by cumulative public TCR beta family frequency.

The sequence was collected from a human donor in good health (CMV status not recorded). Some clones in this sample may be carry-over from other donors' samples. The J gene is TRBJ1-1, the V gene TRBV20-1; 10 nucleotides align to TRBD1. The sample was CD8+ T cells from PBMCs. The CDR3, as DNA: TGCAGTGCTAGAGTTTTGACAGGGGGCAGAACTCAGAGAAGGAACACTGAAGCTTTCTTT. Its protein is CSARVLTGGRTQRRNTEAFF.